The 13 T cell receptor beta chains listed next were all sequenced from one sample in a study of T cells in women clearing cervical HPV infection. Sequencing was performed with immunoSEQ multiplex PCR; in TCRdb, only in-frame clones are kept and a portion is missing. The listing contains nearly 20,000 clones. Sample: blood buffy coat. These receptors all come from a woman aged 18 to 75 with a cervical HPV16 infection that either progressed to CIN3+ or cleared (not recorded which).

Notes on this clone: The read ends 3 residues shy of where the CDR3 ends; the end is completed using the germline J gene. The chain employs TRBV5-6 and TRBJ2-1, with TRBD1 matching over 7 bases. Looked up from germline, CDR1 is SGHDT and CDR2 is YYEEEE. Losses at the gene ends were 0 bases for V and 5 bases for J; bases not matched to a gene: 2. The CDR3 has 14 amino acids. The CDR3 DNA, read in part, is TGTGCCAGCAGCTTGGGGACAGGTCACAATGAG. Its translation: CASSLGTGHNE. The whole CDR3 protein reads CASSLGTGHNEQFF.

A remark on this clone: From the germline J gene comes the end of the CDR3, since the read stops 3 residues before it. This chain joins TRBV10-3 and TRBJ1-6, with 9 bases aligning to TRBD1. Trimming at V came to 6 bases and at J to 7 bases, leaving 7 bases not matched to a gene. CDR1 is ENHRY and CDR2 is SYGVKD in the germline V gene. This CDR3 region has 15 residues. The sequenced CDR3 bases are TGTGCCATCAGAATGACAGGGGGAGTGAATTCACCC. Translation gives CAIRMTGGVNSP. The whole CDR3 is CAIRMTGGVNSPLHF.

Remarks on this clone: The sequenced fragment ends 3 residues before the CDR3 boundary, so the rest is inferred from the germline J gene. The genes are TRBV12-3 or TRBV12-4 and TRBJ2-1; 15 positions agree with TRBD2. The V and J ends lost 6 bases and 1 base, in that order; junction bases with no gene match: 7. The CDR3 runs to 18 residues. CDR3 loop: CASRGQGLAGGSYNEQFF. The DNA read from the CDR3 is TGTGCCAGCAGGGGGCAGGGACTAGCGGGGGGATCCTACAATGAG.

Points on this clone: Read sequence stops 3 residues before the CDR3 end, and the germline J gene provides the missing end. V is TRBV11-2 and J is TRBJ2-5; 7 positions match TRBD1. Germline V gene lookup returns CDR1 SGHAT and CDR2 FQNNGV. This CDR3 is 11 amino acids long. V shed 7 bases and J 5 bases; nucleotides not matched to a gene: 1. CDR3 sequence reads: CASTQGETQYF. Partial CDR3 DNA: TGTGCCAGCACACAGGGGGAGACC.

Incomplete CDR3 DNA: TGTGCCAGCAGTTACCCCGTTGGCACCCCGAACACTGAA. Translated, it gives CASSYPVGTPNTE. The whole CDR3 sequence is CASSYPVGTPNTEAFF. This chain links TRBV6-2 or TRBV6-3 with TRBJ1-1; D call uncertain. The read ends 3 residues shy of where the CDR3 ends; the end is completed using the germline J gene. Germline values: CDR1 MNHEY, CDR2 SVGEGT. CDR3 size: 16 residues. V was pared by 2 bases and J by 1 base, with 14 bases between.

Details on this clone: The missing CDR3 end, 3 residues past where the read stops, is filled in from the germline J gene. This sequence joins TRBV20-1 and TRBJ1-1, with D uncertain. Trimming removed 4 bases at V and 4 bases at J, with 13 bases between. The CDR3 has 13 amino acids. Germline CDR1 and CDR2: DFQATT and SNEGSKA (reference sequence). The sequenced part of the CDR3 DNA is TGCAGTGCTATGCCGGTGGAGGGCACTGAA. This sequence encodes CSAMPVEGTE. The entire CDR3 is CSAMPVEGTEAFF.

On this clone: The CDR3 end is not reached by the read, which stops 3 residues before it; the germline J gene fills it in. This chain connects TRBV19 to TRBJ2-7; TRBD1 matches at 9 bases. The CDR3 covers 15 residues. The ends lost 0 bases at V and 6 bases at J; junction bases unmatched: 6. In germline, CDR1 is LNHDA, CDR2 SQIVND (reference sequence). Partial CDR3 DNA: TGTGCCAGTAGTATAGACCTGGGACAGGGAAGCGAG. Translating it yields CASSIDLGQGSE. The CDR3, in full, reads CASSIDLGQGSEQYF.

Worth noting for this clone: The CDR3 end falls 3 residues outside the read, so it is completed with the germline J gene. The rearrangement uses TRBV30 and TRBJ1-1; a weak D match, TRBD1 (6 bases). The CDR3 runs 15 residues. Per germline, CDR1 GTSNPN and CDR2 SVGIG (reference sequence). The ends were cut back, 2 bases at V and 1 base at J, with 14 bases in the middle. Incomplete CDR3 DNA: TGTGCCTGGAGTCTAGGGGACAAAGAGAACACTGAA. Amino acids: CAWSLGDKENTE. The CDR3, in full, reads CAWSLGDKENTEAFF.

Note on this clone: The DNA ends 3 residues before the CDR3 does, and the rest of the CDR3 is filled in from the germline J gene. The V and J genes are TRBV20-1 and TRBJ2-1, with 7 bases lining up with TRBD1. Germline assignment: CDR1 DFQATT and CDR2 SNEGSKA (reference sequence). Trimming took 0 bases from V and 4 from J; bases not matched to a gene: 6. This CDR3 region has 15 residues. The part of the CDR3 DNA that was read is TGCAGTGCTAGAGATACAGGGGCCACGTACAATGAG. This gives the protein CSARDTGATYNE. The full CDR3 protein is CSARDTGATYNEQFF.

With regard to this clone: The read stops 3 residues short of the end of the CDR3; the missing end is completed from the germline J gene. This chain links TRBV4-2 with TRBJ2-7; D is possibly TRBD2 (6 bases). This CDR3 spans 15 amino acids. Trimming left V 1 base short and J 4 bases short, with 14 bases between. Germline V CDR1 and CDR2: LGHNA, YNFKEQ. CDR3 bases read: TGTGCCAGCAGCCAAGGTTTAGCGGCCTTATACGAG. It yields the protein CASSQGLAALYE. The whole CDR3 sequence is CASSQGLAALYEQYF.

Remarks on this clone: The read ends 3 residues early relative to the CDR3; the germline J gene fills the gap. The chain couples TRBV29-1 to TRBJ1-1; D not resolved. The CDR3 extends over 13 amino acids. Germline loops: CDR1 SQVTM, CDR2 ANQGSEA. V was cut by 4 bases and J by 1 base, with 10 bases left in between. This chain's CDR3 is CSVGAGRNTEAFF. The sequenced part of the CDR3 DNA is TGCAGCGTTGGTGCTGGCAGGAACACTGAA. Looking up the rest from reference TRBV29-1 and TRBJ1-1 gives the full variable domain: SAVISQKPSRDICQRGTSLTIQCQVDSQVTMMFWYRQQPGQSLTLIATANQGSEATYESGFVIDKFPISRPNLTFSTLTVSNMSPEDSSIYLCSVGAGRNTEAFFGQGTRLTVV.

A note on this clone: The observed sequence ends 3 residues before the CDR3 terminus, with the missing tail filled in from the germline J gene. The V and J genes are TRBV5-1 and TRBJ2-1; no clear D gene. The CDR3 is 12 amino acids. V dropped 0 bases and J dropped 9 bases, with 7 bases sitting between them. The germline gives CDR1 SGHRS, CDR2 YFSETQ. CDR3 region: CASSLEGTEQFF. The CDR3 bases that were read are TGCGCCAGCAGCTTGGAGGGCACTGAG.

Note on this clone: The read ends 3 residues early relative to the CDR3; the germline J gene fills the gap. The rearrangement joins TRBV2 to TRBJ2-5; 10 positions match TRBD1. This CDR3 has 15 residues. CDR1 and CDR2 (germline): SNHLY, FYNNEI. J lost 5 bases, V lost 6 bases, and 9 bases had no gene match. The CDR3 protein is CASRKTGGGVETQYF. CDR3 DNA (partial): TGTGCCAGCAGGAAGACAGGGGGCGGGGTGGAGACC.